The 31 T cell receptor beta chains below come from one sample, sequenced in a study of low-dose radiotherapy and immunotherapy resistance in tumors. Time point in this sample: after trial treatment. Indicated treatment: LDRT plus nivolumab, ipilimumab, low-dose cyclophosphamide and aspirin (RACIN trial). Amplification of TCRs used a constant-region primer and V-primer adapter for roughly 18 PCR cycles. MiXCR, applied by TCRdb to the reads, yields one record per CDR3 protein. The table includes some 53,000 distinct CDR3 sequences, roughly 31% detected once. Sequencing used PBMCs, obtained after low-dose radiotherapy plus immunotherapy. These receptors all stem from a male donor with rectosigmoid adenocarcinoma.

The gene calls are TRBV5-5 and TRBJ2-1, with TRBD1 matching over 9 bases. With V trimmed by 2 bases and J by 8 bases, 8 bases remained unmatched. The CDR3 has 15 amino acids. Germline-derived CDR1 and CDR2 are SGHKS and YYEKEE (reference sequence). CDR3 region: CASSFVWTGVDEQFF. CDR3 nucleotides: TGTGCCAGCAGCTTTGTTTGGACAGGGGTGGATGAGCAGTTCTTC.

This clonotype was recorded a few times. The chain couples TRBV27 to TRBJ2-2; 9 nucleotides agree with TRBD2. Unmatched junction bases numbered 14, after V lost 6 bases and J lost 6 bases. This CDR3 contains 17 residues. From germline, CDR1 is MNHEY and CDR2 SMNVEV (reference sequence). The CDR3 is CASSSQGLAGLAGELFF. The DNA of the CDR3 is TGTGCCAGCAGCTCTCAGGGGCTAGCGGGGTTAGCCGGGGAGCTGTTTTTT.

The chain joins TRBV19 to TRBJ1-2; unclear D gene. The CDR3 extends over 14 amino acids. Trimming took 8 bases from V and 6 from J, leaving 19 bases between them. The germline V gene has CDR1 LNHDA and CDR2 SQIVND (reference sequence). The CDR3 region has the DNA TGTGCCAGTCGGCCAGAGACCCGCTGGCATGGCTACACCTTC. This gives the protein CASRPETRWHGYTF.

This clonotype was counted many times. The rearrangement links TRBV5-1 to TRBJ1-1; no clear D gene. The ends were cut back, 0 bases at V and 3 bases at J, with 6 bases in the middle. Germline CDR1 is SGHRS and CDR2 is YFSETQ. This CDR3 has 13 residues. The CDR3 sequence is CASSLGVDTEAFF. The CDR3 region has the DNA TGCGCCAGCAGCTTGGGGGTCGACACTGAAGCTTTCTTT. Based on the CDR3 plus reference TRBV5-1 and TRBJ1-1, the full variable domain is KAGVTQTPRYLIKTRGQQVTLSCSPISGHRSVSWYQQTPGQGLQFLFEYFSETQRNKGNFPGRFSGRQFSNSRSEMNVSTLELGDSALYLCASSLGVDTEAFFGQGTRLTVV.

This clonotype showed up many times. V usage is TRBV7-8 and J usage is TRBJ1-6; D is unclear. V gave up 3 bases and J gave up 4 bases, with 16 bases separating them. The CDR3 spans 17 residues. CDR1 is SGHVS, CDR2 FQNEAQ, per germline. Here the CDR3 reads CASSFPASGLYNSPLHF. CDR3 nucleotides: TGTGCCAGCAGCTTCCCCGCCTCGGGTCTTTATAATTCACCCCTCCACTTT.

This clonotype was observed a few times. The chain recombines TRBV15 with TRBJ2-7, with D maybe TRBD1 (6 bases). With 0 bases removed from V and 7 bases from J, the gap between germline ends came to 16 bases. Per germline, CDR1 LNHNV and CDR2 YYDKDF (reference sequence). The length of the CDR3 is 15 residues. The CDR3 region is CATSREAGAVREQYF. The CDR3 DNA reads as TGTGCCACCAGCAGAGAGGCAGGGGCGGTACGGGAGCAGTACTTC.

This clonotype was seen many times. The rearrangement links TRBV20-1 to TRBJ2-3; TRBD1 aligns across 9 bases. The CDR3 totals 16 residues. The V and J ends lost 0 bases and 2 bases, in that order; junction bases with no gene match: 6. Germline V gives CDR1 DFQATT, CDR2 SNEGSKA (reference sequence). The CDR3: CSARDPGQGDTDTQYF. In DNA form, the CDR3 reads TGCAGTGCTAGAGACCCGGGACAGGGCGACACAGATACGCAGTATTTT.

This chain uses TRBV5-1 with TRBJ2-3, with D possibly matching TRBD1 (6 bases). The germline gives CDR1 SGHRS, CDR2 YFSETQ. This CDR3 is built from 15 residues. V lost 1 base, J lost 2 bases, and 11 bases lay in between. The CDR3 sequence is CASSLQGFVTDTQYF. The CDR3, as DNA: TGCGCCAGCAGCTTGCAGGGGTTCGTCACAGATACGCAGTATTTT.

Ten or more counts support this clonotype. CDR3 loop: CASRDSDRGGGYTF. CDR3 nucleotide sequence: TGTGCCAGCAGGGATTCGGACAGGGGAGGTGGCTACACCTTC. The chain carries TRBV28 and TRBJ1-2; TRBD1 agrees at 9 bases. V shed 6 bases, J shed 7 bases, and the junction held 9 bases outside the gene matches. Germline lookup yields CDR1 MDHEN and CDR2 SYDVKM. The CDR3 spans 14 residues.

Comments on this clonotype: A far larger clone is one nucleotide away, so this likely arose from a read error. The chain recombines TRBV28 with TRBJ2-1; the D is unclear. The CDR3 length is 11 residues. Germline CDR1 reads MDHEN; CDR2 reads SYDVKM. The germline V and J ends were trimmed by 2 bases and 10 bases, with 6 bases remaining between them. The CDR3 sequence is CASSLPDEQFF. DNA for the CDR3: TGTGCCAGCAGTTTACCCGACGAGCAGTTCTTC.

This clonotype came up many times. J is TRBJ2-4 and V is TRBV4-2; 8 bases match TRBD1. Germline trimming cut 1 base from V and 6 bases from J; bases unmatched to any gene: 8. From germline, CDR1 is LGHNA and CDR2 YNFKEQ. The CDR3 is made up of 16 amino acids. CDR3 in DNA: TGTGCCAGCAGCCAAGTTGGGAAGGACAGGGTAAACATTCAGTACTTC. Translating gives CASSQVGKDRVNIQYF.

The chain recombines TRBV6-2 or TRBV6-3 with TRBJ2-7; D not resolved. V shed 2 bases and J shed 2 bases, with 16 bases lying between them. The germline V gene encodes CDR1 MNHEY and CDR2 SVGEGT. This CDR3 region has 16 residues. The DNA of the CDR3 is TGTGCCAGCAGTTACGCGCTGGGTCAGGTAACCTACGAGCAGTACTTC. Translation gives CASSYALGQVTYEQYF.

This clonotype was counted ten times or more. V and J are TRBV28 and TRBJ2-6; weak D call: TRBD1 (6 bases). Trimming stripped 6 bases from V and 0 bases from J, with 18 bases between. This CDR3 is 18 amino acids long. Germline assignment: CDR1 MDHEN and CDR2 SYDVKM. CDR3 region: CASSPQGFLFSGANVLTF. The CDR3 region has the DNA TGTGCCAGCAGCCCACAGGGATTCCTTTTCTCTGGGGCCAACGTCCTGACTTTC.

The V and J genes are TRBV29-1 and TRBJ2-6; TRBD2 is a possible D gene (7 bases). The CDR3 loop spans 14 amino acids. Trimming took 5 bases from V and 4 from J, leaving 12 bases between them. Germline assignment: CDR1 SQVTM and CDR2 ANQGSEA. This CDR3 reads CSVSAGAGANVLTF. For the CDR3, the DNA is TGCAGCGTTAGTGCGGGGGCGGGGGCCAACGTCCTGACTTTC.

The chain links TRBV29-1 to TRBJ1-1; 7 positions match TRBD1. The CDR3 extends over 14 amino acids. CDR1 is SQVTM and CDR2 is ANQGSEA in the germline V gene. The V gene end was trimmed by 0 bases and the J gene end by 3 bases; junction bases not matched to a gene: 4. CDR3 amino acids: CSVEDDRAYTEAFF. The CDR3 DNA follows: TGCAGCGTTGAAGATGACAGGGCGTACACTGAAGCTTTCTTT.

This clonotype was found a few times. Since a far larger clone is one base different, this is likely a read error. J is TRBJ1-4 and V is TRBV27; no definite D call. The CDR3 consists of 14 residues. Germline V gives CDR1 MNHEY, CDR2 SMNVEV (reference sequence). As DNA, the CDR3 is TGTACCAGCAGTTTACGGAGGTTGGAGGAAAAACTGTTTTTT. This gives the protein CTSSLRRLEEKLFF.

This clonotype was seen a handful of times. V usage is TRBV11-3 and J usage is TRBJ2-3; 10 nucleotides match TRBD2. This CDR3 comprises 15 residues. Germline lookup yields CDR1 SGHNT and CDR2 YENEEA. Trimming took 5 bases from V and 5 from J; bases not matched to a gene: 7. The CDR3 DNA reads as TGTGCCAGCAGCGGAAGGTCTAGCGGGAGAGATACGCAGTATTTT. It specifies CASSGRSSGRDTQYF.

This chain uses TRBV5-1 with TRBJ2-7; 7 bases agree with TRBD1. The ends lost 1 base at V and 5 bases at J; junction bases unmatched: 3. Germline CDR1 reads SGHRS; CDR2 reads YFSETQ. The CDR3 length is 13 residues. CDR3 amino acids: CASSLTGDHEQYF. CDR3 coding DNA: TGCGCCAGCAGCTTGACAGGGGACCACGAGCAGTACTTC.

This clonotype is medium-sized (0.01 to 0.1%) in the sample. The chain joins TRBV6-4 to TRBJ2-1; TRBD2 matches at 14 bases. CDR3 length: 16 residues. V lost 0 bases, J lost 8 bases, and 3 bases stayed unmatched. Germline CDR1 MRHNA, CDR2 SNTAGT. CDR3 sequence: CASSDSTSGGADEQFF. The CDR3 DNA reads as TGTGCCAGCAGTGACTCGACTAGCGGGGGGGCGGATGAGCAGTTCTTC.

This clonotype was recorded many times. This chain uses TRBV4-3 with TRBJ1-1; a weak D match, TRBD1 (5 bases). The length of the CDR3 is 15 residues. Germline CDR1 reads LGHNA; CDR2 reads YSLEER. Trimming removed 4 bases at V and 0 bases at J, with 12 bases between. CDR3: CASSRGRAMNTEAFF. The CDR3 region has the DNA TGCGCCAGCAGCCGGGGACGGGCAATGAACACTGAAGCTTTCTTT.

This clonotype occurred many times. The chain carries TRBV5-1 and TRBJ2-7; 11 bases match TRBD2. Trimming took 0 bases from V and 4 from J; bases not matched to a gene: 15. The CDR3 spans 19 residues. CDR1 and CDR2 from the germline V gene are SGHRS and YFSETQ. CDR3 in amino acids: CASSLEGSSELAGAYEQYF. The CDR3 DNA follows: TGCGCCAGCAGCTTGGAAGGTAGTTCGGAACTAGCGGGAGCATACGAGCAGTACTTC.

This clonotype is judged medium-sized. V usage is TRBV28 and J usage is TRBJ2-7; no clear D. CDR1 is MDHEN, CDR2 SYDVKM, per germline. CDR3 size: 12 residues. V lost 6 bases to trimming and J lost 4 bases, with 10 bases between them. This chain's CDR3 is CASSPPIYEQYF. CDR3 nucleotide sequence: TGTGCCAGCAGCCCGCCGATTTACGAGCAGTACTTC.

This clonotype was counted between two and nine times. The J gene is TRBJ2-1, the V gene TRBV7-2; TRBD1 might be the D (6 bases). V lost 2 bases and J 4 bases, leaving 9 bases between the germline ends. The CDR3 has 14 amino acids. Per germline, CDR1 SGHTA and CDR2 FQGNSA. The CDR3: CASSLWQGYNEQFF. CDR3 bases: TGTGCCAGCAGCTTATGGCAGGGGTACAATGAGCAGTTCTTC. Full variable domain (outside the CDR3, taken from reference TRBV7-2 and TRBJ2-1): GAGVSQSPSNKVTEKGKDVELRCDPISGHTALYWYRQSLGQGLEFLIYFQGNSAPDKSGLPSDRFSAERTGGSVSTLTIQRTQQEDSAVYLCASSLWQGYNEQFFGPGTRLTVL.

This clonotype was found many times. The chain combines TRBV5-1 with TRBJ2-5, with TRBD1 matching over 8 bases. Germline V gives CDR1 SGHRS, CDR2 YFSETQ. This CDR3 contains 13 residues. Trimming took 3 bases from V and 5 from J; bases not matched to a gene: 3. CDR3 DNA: TGCGCCAGCAGCTCAGGGGGCACCGAGACCCAGTACTTC. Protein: CASSSGGTETQYF.

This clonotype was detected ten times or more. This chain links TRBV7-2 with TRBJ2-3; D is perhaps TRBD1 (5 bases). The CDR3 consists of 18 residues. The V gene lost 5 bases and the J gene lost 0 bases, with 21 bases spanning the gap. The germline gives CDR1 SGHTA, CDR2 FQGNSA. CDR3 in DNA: TGTGCCAGCAGCCAAAAAATTCTGGACACCTCTAGCACAGATACGCAGTATTTT. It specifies CASSQKILDTSSTDTQYF.

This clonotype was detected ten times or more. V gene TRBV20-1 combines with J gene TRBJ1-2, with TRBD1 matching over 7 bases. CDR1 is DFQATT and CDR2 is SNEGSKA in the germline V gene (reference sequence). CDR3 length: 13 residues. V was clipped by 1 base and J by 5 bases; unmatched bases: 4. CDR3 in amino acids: CSARGDREYGYTF. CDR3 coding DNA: TGCAGTGCTAGAGGTGACAGGGAATATGGCTACACCTTC.

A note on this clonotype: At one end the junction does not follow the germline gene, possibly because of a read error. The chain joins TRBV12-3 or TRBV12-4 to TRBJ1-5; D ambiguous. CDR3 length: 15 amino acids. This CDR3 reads CASSKNSKSNQPQQF. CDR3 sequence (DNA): TGTGCCAGCAGCAAAAACAGTAAGAGCAATCAGCCCCAGCAGTTT.

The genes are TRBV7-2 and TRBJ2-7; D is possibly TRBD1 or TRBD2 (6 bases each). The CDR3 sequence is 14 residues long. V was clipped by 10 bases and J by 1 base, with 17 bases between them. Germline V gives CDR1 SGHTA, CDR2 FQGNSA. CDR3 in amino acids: CATRKGGLSYEQYF. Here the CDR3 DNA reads TGTGCCACCCGGAAGGGGGGCCTTTCCTACGAGCAGTACTTC.

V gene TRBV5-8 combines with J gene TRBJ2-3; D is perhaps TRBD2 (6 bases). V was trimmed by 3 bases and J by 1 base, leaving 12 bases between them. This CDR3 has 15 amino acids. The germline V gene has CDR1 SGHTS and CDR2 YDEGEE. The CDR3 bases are TGTGCCAGCAGCTCCGCCGGGAGCGGCACAGATACGCAGTATTTT. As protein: CASSSAGSGTDTQYF. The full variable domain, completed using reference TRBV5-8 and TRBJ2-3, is EAGVTQSPTHLIKTRGQQATLRCSPISGHTSVYWYQQALGLGLQFLLWYDEGEERNRGNFPPRFSGRQFPNYSSELNVNALELEDSALYLCASSSAGSGTDTQYFGPGTRLTVL.

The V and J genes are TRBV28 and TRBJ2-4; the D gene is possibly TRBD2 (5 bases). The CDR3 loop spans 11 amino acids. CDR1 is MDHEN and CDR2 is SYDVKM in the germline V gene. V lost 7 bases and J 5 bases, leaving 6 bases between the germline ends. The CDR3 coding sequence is TGTGCCAGCACCGGGGAAAACATTCAGTACTTC. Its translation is CASTGENIQYF. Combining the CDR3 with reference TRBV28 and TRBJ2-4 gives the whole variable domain DVKVTQSSRYLVKRTGEKVFLECVQDMDHENMFWYRQDPGLGLRLIYFSYDVKMKEKGDIPEGYSVSREKKERFSLILESASTNQTSMYLCASTGENIQYFGAGTRLSVL.

CDR3 bases: TGTGCCAGCTTCTCCAGGGGGCCGCGGAGGACCCAGTACTTC. Its translation is CASFSRGPRRTQYF. The chain joins TRBV28 to TRBJ2-5; 8 nucleotides match TRBD1. The V gene's germline CDR1 is MDHEN and CDR2 SYDVKM. This CDR3 is 14 amino acids long. J was trimmed by 7 bases and V by 8 bases; bases with no gene match: 12.